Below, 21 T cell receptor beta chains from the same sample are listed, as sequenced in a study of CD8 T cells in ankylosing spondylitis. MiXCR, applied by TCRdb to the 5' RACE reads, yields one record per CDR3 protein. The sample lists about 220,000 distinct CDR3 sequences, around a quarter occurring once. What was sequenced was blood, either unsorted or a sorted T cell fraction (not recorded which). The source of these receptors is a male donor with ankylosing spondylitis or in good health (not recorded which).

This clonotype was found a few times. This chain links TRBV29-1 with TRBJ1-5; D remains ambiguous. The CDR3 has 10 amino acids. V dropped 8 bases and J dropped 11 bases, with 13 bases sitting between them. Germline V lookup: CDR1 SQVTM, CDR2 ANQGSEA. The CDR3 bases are TGCAGCCCCGTAGGAGTCTCCCAGCATTTT. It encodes CSPVGVSQHF.

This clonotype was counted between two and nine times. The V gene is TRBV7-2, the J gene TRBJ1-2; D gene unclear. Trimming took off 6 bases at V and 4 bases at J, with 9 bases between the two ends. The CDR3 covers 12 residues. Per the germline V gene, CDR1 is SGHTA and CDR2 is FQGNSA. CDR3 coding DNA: TGTGCCAGCAGGGACGCAGGCTATGGCTACACCTTC. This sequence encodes CASRDAGYGYTF. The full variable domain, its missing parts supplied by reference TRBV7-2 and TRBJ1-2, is GAGVSQSPSNKVTEKGKDVELRCDPISGHTALYWYRQSLGQGLEFLIYFQGNSAPDKSGLPSDRFSAERTGGSVSTLTIQRTQQEDSAVYLCASRDAGYGYTFGSGTRLTVV.

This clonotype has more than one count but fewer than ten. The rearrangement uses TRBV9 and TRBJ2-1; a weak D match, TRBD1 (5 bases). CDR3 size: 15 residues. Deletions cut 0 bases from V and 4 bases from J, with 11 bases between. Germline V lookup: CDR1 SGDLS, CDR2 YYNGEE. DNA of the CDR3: TGTGCCAGCAGCGTAGATACAGGAGAATACAATGAGCAGTTCTTC. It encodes CASSVDTGEYNEQFF.

The CDR3 sequence: CASSDVSSYNEQFF. The CDR3 DNA reads TGTGCCAGCAGTGACGTGAGCTCCTACAATGAGCAGTTCTTC. The chain couples TRBV6-1 to TRBJ2-1; D gene ambiguous. This CDR3 is 14 amino acids long. From germline, CDR1 is MNHNS and CDR2 SASEGT. Between the trimmed V and J ends, which lost 3 bases and 0 bases, there was a span of 6 bases.

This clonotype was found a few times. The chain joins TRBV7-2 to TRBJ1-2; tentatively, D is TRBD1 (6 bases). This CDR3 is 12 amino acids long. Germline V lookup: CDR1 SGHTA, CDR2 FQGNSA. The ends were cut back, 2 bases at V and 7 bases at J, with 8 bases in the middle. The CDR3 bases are TGTGCCAGCAGCTTAAGCAGGGGTGGCTACACCTTC. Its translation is CASSLSRGGYTF.

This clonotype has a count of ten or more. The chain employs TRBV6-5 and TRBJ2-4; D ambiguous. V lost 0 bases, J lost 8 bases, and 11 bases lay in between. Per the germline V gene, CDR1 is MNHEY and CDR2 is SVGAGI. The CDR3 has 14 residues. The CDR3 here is CASSYSWEWHIQYF. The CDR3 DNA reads TGTGCCAGCAGTTACTCGTGGGAATGGCACATTCAGTACTTC.

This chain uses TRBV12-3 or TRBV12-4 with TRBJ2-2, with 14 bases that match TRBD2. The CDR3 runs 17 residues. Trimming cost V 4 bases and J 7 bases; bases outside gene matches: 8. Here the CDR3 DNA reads TGTGCCAGCAGTTGGGGACTAGCGGGAGTTTCGGTCGGGGAGCTGTTTTTT. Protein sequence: CASSWGLAGVSVGELFF.

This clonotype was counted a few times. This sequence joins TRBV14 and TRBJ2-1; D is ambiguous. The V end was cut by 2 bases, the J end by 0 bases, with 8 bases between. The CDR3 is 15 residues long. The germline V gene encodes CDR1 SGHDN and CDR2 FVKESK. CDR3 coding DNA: TGTGCCAGCAGCCAACGGTTGAGCTCCTACAATGAGCAGTTCTTC. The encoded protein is CASSQRLSSYNEQFF. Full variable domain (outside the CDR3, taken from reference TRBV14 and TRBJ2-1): EAGVTQFPSHSVIEKGQTVTLRCDPISGHDNLYWYRRVMGKEIKFLLHFVKESKQDESGMPNNRFLAERTGGTYSTLKVQPAELEDSGVYFCASSQRLSSYNEQFFGPGTRLTVL.

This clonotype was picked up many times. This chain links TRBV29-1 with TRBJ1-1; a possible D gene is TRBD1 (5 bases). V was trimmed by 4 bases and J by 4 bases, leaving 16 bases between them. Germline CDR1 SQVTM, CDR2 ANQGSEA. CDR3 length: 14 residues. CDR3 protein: CSVVEVSRATEAFF. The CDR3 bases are TGCAGCGTTGTGGAAGTCTCCAGGGCCACTGAAGCTTTCTTT.

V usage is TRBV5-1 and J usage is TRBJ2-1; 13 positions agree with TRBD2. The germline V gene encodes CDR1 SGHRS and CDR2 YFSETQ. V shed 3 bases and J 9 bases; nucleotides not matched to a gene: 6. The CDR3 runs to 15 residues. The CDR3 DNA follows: TGCGCCAGCAGCTATAGGACTAGCGGGAGCAGTGAGCAGTTCTTC. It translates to CASSYRTSGSSEQFF.

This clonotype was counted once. CDR3 DNA: TGTGCCAGCAGCCCCCTTTGGACAGGGCTCAATGAGCAGTTCTTC. Translated: CASSPLWTGLNEQFF. This chain connects TRBV25-1 to TRBJ2-1; 8 nucleotides align to TRBD1. This CDR3 comprises 15 residues. CDR1 MGHDK and CDR2 SYGVNS come from the germline V gene. V lost 6 bases to trimming and J lost 6 bases; unmatched junction nucleotides: 10.

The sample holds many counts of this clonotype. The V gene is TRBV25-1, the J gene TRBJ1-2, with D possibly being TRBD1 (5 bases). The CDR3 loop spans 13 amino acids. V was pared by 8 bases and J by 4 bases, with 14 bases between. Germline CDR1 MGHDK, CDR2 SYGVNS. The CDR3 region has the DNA TGTGCCAGCGCAGTGACAGAAACCTATGGCTACACCTTC. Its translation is CASAVTETYGYTF.

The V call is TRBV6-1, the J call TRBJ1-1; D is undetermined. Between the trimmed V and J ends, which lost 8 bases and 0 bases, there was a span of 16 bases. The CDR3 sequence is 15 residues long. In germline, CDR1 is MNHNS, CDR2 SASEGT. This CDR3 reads CASSQRDYMNTEAFF. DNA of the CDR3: TGTGCCAGCTCCCAACGGGATTACATGAACACTGAAGCTTTCTTT.

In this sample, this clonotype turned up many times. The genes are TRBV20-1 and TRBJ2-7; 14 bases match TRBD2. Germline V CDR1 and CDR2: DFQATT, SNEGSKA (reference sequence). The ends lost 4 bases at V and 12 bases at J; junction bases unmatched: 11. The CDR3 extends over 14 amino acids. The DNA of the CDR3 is TGCAGTGCTACTTACTTGACTAGCGGGAGGGCCGCGTACTTC. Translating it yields CSATYLTSGRAAYF.

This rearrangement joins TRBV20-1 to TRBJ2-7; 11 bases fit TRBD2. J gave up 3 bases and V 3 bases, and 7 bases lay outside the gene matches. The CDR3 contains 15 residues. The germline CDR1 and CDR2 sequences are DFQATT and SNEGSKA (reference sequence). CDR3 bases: TGCAGTGCTAGTCCCACTAGCGGGAGTCGCTACGAGCAGTACTTC. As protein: CSASPTSGSRYEQYF.

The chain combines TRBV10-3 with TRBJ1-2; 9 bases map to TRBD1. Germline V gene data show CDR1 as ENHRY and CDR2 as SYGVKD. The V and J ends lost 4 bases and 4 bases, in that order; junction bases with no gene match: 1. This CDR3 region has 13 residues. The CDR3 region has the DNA TGTGCCATCAGTGGGACAGGGGCCTATGGCTACACCTTC. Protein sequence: CAISGTGAYGYTF.

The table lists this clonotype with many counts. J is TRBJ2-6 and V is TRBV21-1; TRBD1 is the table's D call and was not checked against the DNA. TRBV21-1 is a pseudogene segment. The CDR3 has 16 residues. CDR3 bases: TGTGCCAGCAGACCGGGCTTCAATACTGGGGCCAACGTCCTGACTTTC. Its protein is CASRPGFNTGANVLTF.

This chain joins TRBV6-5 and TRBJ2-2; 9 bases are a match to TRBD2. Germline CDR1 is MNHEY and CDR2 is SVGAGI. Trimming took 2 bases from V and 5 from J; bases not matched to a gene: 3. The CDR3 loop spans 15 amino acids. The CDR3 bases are TGTGCCAGCAGTTACGTTCTAGCGGGAACCGGGGAGCTGTTTTTT. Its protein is CASSYVLAGTGELFF.

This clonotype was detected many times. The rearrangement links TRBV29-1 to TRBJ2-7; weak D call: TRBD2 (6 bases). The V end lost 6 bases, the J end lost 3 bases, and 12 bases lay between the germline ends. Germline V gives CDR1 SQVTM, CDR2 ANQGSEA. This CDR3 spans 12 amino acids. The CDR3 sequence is CSVNDSGYEQYF. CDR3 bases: TGCAGCGTCAACGATAGCGGCTACGAGCAGTACTTC.

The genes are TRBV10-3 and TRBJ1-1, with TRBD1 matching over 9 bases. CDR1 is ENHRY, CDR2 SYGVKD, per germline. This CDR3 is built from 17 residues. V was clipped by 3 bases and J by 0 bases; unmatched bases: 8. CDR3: CAISEIPTGGLNTEAFF. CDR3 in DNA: TGTGCCATCAGTGAAATCCCCACAGGGGGCTTGAACACTGAAGCTTTCTTT.

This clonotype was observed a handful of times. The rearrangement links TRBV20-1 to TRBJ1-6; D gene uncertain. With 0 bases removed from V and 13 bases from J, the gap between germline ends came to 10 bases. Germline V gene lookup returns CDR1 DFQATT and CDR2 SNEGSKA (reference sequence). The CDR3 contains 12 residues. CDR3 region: CSARDRDWPLHF. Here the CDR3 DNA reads TGCAGTGCTAGAGATAGAGACTGGCCCCTCCACTTT.